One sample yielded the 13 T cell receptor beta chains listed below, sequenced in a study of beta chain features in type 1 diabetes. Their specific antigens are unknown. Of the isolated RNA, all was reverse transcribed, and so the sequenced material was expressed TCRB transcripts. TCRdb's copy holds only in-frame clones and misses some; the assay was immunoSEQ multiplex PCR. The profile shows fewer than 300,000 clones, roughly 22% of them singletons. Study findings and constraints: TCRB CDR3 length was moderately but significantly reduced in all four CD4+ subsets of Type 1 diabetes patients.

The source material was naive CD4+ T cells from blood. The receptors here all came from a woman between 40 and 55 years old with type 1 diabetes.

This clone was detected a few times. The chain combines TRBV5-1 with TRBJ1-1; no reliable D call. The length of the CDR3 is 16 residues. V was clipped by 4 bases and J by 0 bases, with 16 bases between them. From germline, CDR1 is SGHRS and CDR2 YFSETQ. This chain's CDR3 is CASSSRETTMNTEAFF. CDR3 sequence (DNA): TGCGCCAGCAGCAGTCGGGAGACTACAATGAACACTGAAGCTTTCTTT.

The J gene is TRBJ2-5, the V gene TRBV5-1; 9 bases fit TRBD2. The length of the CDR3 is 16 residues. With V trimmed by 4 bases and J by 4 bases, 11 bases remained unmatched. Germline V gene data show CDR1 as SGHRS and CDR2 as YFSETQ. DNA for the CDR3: TGCGCCAGCAGCCGCGCCATCGGAGCGGGAGGAGAGACCCAGTACTTC. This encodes CASSRAIGAGGETQYF.

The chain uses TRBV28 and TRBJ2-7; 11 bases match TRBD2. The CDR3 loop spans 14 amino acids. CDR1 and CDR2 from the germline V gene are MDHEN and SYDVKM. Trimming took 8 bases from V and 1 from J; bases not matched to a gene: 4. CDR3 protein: CASHGTSGSYEQYF. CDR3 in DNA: TGTGCCAGCCATGGGACTAGCGGATCCTACGAGCAGTACTTC.

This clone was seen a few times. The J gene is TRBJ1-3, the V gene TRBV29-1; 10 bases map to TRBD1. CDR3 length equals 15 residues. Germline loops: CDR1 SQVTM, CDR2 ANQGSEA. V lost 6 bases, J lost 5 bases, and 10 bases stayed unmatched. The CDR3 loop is CSVGGTGARRNTIYF. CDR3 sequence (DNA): TGCAGCGTCGGGGGGACAGGGGCGAGGAGAAACACCATATATTTT.

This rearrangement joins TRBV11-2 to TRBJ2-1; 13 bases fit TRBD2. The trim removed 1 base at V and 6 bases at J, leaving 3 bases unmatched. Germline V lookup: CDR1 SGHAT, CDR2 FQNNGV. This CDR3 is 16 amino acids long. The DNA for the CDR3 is TGTGCCAGCAGCTTAGGGACTAGCGGGAGAGGCAATGAGCAGTTCTTC. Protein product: CASSLGTSGRGNEQFF.

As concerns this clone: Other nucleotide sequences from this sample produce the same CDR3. For the CDR3, the DNA is TGTGCCAGCAGTTTACTCGGGTACGAGCAGTACTTC. This encodes CASSLLGYEQYF. The V gene is TRBV28, the J gene TRBJ2-7; D uncertain. Trimming left V 2 bases short and J 4 bases short, with 6 bases between. The CDR3 has 12 residues. Germline V gene data show CDR1 as MDHEN and CDR2 as SYDVKM.

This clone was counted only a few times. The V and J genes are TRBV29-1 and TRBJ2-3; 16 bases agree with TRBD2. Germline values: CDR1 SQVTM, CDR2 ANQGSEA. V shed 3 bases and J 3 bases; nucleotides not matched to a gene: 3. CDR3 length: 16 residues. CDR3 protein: CSVDGTSGGVTDTQYF. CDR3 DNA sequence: TGCAGCGTTGATGGGACTAGCGGGGGGGTTACAGATACGCAGTATTTT.

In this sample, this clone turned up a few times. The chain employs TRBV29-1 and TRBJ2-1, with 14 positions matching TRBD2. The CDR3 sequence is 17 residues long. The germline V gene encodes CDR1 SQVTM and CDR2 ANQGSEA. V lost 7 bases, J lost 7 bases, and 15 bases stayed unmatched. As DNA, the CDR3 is TGCAGCGCCGCCGGGACTAGCGGGAGTATACCATTTAATGAGCAGTTCTTC. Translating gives CSAAGTSGSIPFNEQFF.

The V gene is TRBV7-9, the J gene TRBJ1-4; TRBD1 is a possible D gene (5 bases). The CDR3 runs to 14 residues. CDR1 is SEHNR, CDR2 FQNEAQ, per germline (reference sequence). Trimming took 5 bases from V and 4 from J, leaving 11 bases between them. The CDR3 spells CASSVDSFNEKLFF. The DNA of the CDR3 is TGTGCCAGCAGCGTCGACAGCTTTAATGAAAAACTGTTTTTT. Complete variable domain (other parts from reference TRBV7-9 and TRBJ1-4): DTGVSQNPRHKITKRGQNVTFRCDPISEHNRLYWYRQTLGQGPEFLTYFQNEAQLEKSRLLSDRFSAERPKGSFSTLEIQRTEQGDSAMYLCASSVDSFNEKLFFGSGTQLSVL.

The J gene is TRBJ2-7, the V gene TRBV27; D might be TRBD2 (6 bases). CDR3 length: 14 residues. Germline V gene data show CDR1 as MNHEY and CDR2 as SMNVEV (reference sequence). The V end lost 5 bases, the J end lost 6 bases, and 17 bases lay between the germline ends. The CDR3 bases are TGTGCCAGCAGTACCCGGGAGTATCATCTCGAGCAGTACTTC. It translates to CASSTREYHLEQYF.

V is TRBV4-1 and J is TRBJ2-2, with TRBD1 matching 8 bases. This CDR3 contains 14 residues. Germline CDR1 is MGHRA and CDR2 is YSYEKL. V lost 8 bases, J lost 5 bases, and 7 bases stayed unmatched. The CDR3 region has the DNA TGCGCCAGCGGACGGGACAGGCCAACCGGGGAGCTGTTTTTT. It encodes CASGRDRPTGELFF.

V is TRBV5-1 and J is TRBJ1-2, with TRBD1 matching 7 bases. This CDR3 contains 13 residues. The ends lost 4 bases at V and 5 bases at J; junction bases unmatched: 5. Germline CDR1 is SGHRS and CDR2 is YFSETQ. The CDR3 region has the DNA TGCGCCAGCAGCGGGGGACAGTATTATGGCTACACCTTC. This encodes CASSGGQYYGYTF.

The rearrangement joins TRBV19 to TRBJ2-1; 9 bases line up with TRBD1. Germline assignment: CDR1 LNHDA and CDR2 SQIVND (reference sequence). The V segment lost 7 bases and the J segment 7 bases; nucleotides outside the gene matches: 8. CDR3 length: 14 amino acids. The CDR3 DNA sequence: TGTGCCAGTACTATTGGGACAGGGATGAATGAGCAGTTCTTC. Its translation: CASTIGTGMNEQFF.